This T cell receptor (beta chain) derives from a study of T cell responses to AZD1222 COVID-19 vaccine. Profiled with immunoSEQ multiplex PCR; TCRdb holds only in-frame clones, not every one. The sample lists 95,000 to 150,000 clones, about 93% seen once, with 5% in the top ten. Per germline, CDR1 SQVTM and CDR2 ANQGSEA. Between the trimmed V and J ends, which lost 4 bases and 7 bases, there was a span of 14 bases. This CDR3 comprises 13 residues. This sequence was found in an adult who received the AZD1222 COVID-19 vaccine. The chain combines TRBV29-1 with TRBJ1-5, with D unresolved. The sample here was peripheral blood, taken 28 days after the second AZD1222 dose. CDR3 bases: TGCAGCGTTGGAGGCGGTCCTGGACAGCCCCAGCATTTT. Its protein product is CSVGGGPGQPQHF.